These T cell receptor beta chains were read from a single sample in a study of molecular identifiers for immune sequencing clone quantification. TCRdb fed the PCR reads into MiXCR, producing one record per CDR3 protein. The data show about 510,000 distinct CDR3 sequences, around a fifth seen once. Source material: naive CD8+ T cells from blood, with Jurkat cell RNA spiked in. These receptors all come from a human donor in good health. Some libraries in this study had Jurkat cell RNA spiked in. The CDR3 runs from the conserved cysteine through the conserved F or W. A D gene is named only where the DNA matches it firmly. Size is stated for part of the rows, as once, few or many counts, or as a class when the clone is expanded.

clone size,V gene,D gene,J gene,CDR3 DNA,CDR3 protein
many,TRBV29-1,TRBD2,TRBJ2-3,TGCAGCGTTGTCCTAGCGGGAGGAACAGATACGCAGTATTTT,CSVVLAGGTDTQYF
few,TRBV5-1,-,TRBJ1-2,TGCGCCAGCAGCTTGGCCTTTGGGGGAGAGGACTATGGCTACACCTTC,CASSLAFGGEDYGYTF
few,TRBV11-1,TRBD1,TRBJ2-1,TGTGCCAGCAGCCACGGGACAGGGGGCTCCCATGAGCAGTTCTTC,CASSHGTGGSHEQFF
-,TRBV23-1,TRBD1,TRBJ2-7,TGCGCCAGCAGTCAATCGCTCCGGGACAGGGGCGCTAGCTCCTACGAGCGGTACTTC,CASSQSLRDRGASSYERYF
few,TRBV19,TRBD1,TRBJ1-5,TGTGCCAGTAGTAGACGCTCCCGGGACAGGGGTTTTAGTCAGCCCCAGCATTTT,CASSRRSRDRGFSQPQHF
many,TRBV20-1,-,TRBJ2-3,TGCAGTGTAAATAGGGGGGTACAGCTTGAAGATACGCAGTATTTT,CSVNRGVQLEDTQYF
few,TRBV20-1,TRBD2,TRBJ2-7,TGCAGTGCTCGGGGGACTAGTTCGCGCGAGCAGTACTTC,CSARGTSSREQYF
-,TRBV3-1,TRBD2,TRBJ2-6,TGTGCCAGCAGCCAAGTGGGAGGGGGGGCCAACGTCCTGACTTTC,CASSQVGGGANVLTF
few,TRBV6-5,TRBD1,TRBJ1-6,TGTGCCAGCAGTTACGGGGCAGGGGGTGGCTCCTATAATTCACCCCTCCACTTT,CASSYGAGGGSYNSPLHF
few,TRBV7-9,-,TRBJ2-5,TGTGCCAGCAGCTTACGAGAGGGTTCGGAGGAGACCCAGTACTTC,CASSLREGSEETQYF
many,TRBV29-1,-,TRBJ1-3,TGCAGCGTTCCAAGGGGTGACACCATATATTTT,CSVPRGDTIYF
few,TRBV4-1,-,TRBJ1-2,TGCGCCAGCAGCCAAATTGACGGAGATGGCTACACCTTC,CASSQIDGDGYTF
-,TRBV7-6,TRBD2,TRBJ2-3,TGTGCCAGCAGCTTAGCGGCTAGCGGGGGGGTTTCAGATACGCAGTATTTT,CASSLAASGGVSDTQYF
-,TRBV12-3/TRBV12-4,-,TRBJ2-3,TGTGCCAGCTCAGGGGCTTGGGCCGGAAGCACAGATACGCAGTATTTT,CASSGAWAGSTDTQYF
-,TRBV27,-,TRBJ1-5,TGTGCCAGCACCATCCCTAGGGGGGGCCATCAGCCCCAGCATTTT,CASTIPRGGHQPQHF
-,TRBV5-6,-,TRBJ2-3,TGTGCCAGCAGCTTGGGTGGGGGGATCACAGATACGCAGTATTTT,CASSLGGGITDTQYF
many,TRBV29-1,-,TRBJ1-3,TGCAGCGTTGTACAGAGTGGAAACACCATATATTTT,CSVVQSGNTIYF
many,TRBV3-1,-,TRBJ1-6,TGTGCCAGCAGCCAAGAGGGCTCACCCCTCCACTTT,CASSQEGSPLHF
-,TRBV4-1,-,TRBJ2-5,TGCGCCAGCAGCCAAGATCCGACGGACTTTGGGTCGGAGACCCAGTACTTC,CASSQDPTDFGSETQYF
-,TRBV12-3/TRBV12-4,-,TRBJ1-3,TGTGCCTTCGGGGGAAACACCATATATTTT,CAFGGNTIYF
-,TRBV19,TRBD2,TRBJ2-7,TGTGCCAGTAGCTCGACTAGCCGATTCTACGAGCAGTACTTC,CASSSTSRFYEQYF
-,TRBV9,TRBD1,TRBJ1-1,TGTGCCAGCAGCGTCGGACAGGGGACAATGAACGCTGAAGCTTTCTTT,CASSVGQGTMNAEAFF
many,TRBV20-1,-,TRBJ1-1,TGCAGTGGTCTCAGGAACACTGAAGCTTTCTTT,CSGLRNTEAFF